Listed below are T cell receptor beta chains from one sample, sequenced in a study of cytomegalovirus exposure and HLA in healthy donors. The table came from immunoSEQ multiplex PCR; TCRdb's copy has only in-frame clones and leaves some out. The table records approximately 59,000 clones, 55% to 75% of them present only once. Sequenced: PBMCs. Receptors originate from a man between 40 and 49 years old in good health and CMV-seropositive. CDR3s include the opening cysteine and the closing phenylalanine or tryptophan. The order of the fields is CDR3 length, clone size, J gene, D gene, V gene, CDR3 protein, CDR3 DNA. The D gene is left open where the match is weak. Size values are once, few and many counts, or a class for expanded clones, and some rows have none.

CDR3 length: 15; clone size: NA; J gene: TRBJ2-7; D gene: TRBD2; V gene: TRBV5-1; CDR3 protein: CASSTSGGTSYEQYF; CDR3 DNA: TGCGCCAGCAGCACTAGCGGGGGGACTTCCTACGAGCAGTACTTC
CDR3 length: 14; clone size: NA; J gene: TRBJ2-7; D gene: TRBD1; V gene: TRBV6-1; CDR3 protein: CASSLTGGHYEQYF; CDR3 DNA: TGTGCCAGCAGTCTCACAGGGGGGCACTACGAGCAGTACTTC
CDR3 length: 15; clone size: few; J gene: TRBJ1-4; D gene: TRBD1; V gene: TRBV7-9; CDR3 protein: CASSLRRGQGEKLFF; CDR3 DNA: TGTGCCAGCAGCTTAAGGAGGGGACAGGGTGAAAAACTGTTTTTT
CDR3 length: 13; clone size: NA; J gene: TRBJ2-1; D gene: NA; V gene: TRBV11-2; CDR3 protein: CASRQWAGGSGFF; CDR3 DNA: NA
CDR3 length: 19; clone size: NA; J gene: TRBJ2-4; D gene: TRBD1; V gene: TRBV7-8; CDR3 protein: CASSLTSGTALLAKNIQYF; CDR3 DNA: TGTGCCAGCAGCTTAACTTCCGGGACAGCCCTCCTAGCCAAAAACATTCAGTACTTC
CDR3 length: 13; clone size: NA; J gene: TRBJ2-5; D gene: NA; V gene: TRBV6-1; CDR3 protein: CASNSGHQETQYF; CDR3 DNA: TGTGCCAGCAATTCAGGTCACCAAGAGACCCAGTACTTC
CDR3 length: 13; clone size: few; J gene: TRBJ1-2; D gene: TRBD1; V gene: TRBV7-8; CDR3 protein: CASSPQGVYGYTF; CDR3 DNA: TGTGCCAGCAGCCCTCAGGGGGTGTATGGCTACACCTTC
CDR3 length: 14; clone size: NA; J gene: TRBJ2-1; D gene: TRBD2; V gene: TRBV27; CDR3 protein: CASSRGGRSGEQFF; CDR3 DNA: TGTGCCAGCAGTCGGGGGGGCCGCAGTGGTGAGCAGTTCTTC
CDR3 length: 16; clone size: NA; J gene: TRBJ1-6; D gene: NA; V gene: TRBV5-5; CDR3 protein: CASSPVGESYNSPLHF; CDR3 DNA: TGTGCCAGCAGCCCGGTCGGGGAATCCTATAATTCACCCCTCCACTTT
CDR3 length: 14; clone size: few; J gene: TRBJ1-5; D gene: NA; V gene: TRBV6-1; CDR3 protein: CASSFAGGAQPQHF; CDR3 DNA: TGTGCCAGCAGTTTCGCGGGGGGAGCTCAGCCCCAGCATTTT